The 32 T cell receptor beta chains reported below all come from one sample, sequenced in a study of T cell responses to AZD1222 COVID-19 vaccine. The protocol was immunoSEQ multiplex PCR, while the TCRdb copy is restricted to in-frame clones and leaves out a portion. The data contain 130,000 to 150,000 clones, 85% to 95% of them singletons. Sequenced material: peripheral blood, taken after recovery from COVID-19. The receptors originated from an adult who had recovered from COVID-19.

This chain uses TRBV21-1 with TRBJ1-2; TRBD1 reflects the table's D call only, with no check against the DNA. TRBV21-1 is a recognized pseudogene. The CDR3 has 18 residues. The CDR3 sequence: CASSKSPLRGDRDYGYTF. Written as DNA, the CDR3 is TGTGCCAGCAGCAAATCCCCCCTTAGGGGGGACAGAGACTATGGCTACACCTTC.

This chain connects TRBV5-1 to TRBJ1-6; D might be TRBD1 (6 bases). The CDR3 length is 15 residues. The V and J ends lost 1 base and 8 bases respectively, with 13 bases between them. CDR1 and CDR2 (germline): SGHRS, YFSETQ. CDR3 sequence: CASSLTPGDYSPLHF. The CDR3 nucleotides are TGCGCCAGCAGCTTGACTCCAGGGGATTATTCACCCCTCCACTTT.

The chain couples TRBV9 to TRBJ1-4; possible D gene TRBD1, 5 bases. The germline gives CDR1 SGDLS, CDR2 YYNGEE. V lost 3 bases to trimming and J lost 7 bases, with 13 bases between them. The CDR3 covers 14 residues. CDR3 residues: CASSGPTGGEKLFF. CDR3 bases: TGTGCCAGCAGCGGTCCCACGGGGGGTGAAAAACTGTTTTTT.

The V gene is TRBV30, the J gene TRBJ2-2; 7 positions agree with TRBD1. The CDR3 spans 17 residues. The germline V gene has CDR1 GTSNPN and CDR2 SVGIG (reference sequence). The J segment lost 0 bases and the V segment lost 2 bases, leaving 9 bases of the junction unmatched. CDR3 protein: CAWSRGTARANTGELFF. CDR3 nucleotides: TGTGCCTGGAGTAGGGGGACAGCTCGGGCGAACACCGGGGAGCTGTTTTTT.

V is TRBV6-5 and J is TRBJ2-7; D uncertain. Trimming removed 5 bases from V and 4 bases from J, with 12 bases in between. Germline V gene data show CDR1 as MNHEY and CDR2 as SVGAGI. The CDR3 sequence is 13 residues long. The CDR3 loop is CASSRTNDYEQYF. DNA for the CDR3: TGTGCCAGCAGTCGGACGAACGATTACGAGCAGTACTTC.

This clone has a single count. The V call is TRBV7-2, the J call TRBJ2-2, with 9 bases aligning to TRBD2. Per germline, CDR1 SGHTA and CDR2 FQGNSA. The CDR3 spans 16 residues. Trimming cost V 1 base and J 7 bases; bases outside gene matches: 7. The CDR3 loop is CASSLDGGRAGGELFF. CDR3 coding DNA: TGTGCCAGCAGCTTAGATGGCGGGAGGGCCGGCGGGGAGCTGTTTTTT.

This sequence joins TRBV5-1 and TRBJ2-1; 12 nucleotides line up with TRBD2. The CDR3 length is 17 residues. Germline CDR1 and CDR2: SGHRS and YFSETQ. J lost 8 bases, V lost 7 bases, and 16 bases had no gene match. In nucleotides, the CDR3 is TGCGCCAGCCGGTCGGTATCCGGACTAGCGGGATTGGATGAGCAGTTCTTC. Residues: CASRSVSGLAGLDEQFF. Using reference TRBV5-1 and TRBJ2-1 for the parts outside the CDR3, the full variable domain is KAGVTQTPRYLIKTRGQQVTLSCSPISGHRSVSWYQQTPGQGLQFLFEYFSETQRNKGNFPGRFSGRQFSNSRSEMNVSTLELGDSALYLCASRSVSGLAGLDEQFFGPGTRLTVL.

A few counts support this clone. The CDR3 sequence: CASSLVKARGNEQFF. In DNA, the CDR3 is TGTGCCAGCAGCTTGGTAAAGGCCCGGGGCAATGAGCAGTTCTTC. The chain uses TRBV5-6 and TRBJ2-1, with D possibly being TRBD2 (5 bases). V dropped 0 bases and J dropped 6 bases, with 13 bases sitting between them. The CDR3 consists of 15 residues. CDR1 is SGHDT and CDR2 is YYEEEE in the germline V gene.

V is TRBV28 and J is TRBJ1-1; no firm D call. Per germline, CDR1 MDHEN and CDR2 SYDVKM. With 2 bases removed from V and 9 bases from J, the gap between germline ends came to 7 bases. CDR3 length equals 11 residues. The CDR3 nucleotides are TGTGCCAGCAGTTTAGACGCCAAAGCTTTCTTT. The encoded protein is CASSLDAKAFF.

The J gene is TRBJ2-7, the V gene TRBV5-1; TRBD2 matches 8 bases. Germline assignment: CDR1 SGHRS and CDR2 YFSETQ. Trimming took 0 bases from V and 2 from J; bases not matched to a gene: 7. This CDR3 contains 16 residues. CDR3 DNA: TGCGCCAGCAGCTTGGGACTAGCGATCCGCACCTACGAGCAGTACTTC. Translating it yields CASSLGLAIRTYEQYF.

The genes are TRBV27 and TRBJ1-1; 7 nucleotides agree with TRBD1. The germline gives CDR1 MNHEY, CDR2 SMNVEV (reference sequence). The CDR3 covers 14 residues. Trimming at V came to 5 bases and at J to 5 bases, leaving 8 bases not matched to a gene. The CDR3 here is CASSPGQLVTEAFF. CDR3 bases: TGTGCCAGCAGTCCGGGACAGCTGGTAACTGAAGCTTTCTTT.

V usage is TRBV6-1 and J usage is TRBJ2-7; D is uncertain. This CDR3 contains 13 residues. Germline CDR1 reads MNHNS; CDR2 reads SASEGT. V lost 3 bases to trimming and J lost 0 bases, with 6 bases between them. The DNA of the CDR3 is TGTGCCAGCAGTGAGGGGTTCTCCTACGAGCAGTACTTC. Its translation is CASSEGFSYEQYF.

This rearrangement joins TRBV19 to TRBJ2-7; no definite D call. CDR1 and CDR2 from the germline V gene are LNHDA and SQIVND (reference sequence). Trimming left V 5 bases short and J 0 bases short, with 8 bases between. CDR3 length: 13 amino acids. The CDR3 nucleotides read TGTGCCAGTAGTTCGACATACTCCTACGAGCAGTACTTC. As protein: CASSSTYSYEQYF. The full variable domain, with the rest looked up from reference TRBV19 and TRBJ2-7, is DGGITQSPKYLFRKEGQNVTLSCEQNLNHDAMYWYRQDPGQGLRLIYYSQIVNDFQKGDIAEGYSVSREKKESFPLTVTSAQKNPTAFYLCASSSTYSYEQYFGPGTRLTVT.

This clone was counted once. This CDR3 is CASGLGDTQYF. CDR3 DNA: TGTGCCAGCGGTTTGGGAGATACGCAGTATTTT. The chain combines TRBV19 with TRBJ2-3; D unclear. The CDR3 is 11 amino acids. Germline V lookup: CDR1 LNHDA, CDR2 SQIVND (reference sequence). The ends were cut back, 9 bases at V and 5 bases at J, with 9 bases in the middle.

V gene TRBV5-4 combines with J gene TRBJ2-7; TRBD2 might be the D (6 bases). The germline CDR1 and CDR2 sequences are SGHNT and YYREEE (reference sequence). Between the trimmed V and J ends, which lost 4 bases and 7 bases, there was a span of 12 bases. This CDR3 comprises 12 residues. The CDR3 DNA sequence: TGTGCCAGCAGCCCCCGAGGAGGGGAGCAGTACTTC. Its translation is CASSPRGGEQYF.

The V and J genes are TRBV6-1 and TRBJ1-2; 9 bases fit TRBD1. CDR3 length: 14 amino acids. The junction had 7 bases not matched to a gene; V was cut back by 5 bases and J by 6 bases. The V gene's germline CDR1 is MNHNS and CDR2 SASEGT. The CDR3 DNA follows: TGTGCCAGCAGTTCCCCAGACAGGGGGGATGGCTACACCTTC. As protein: CASSSPDRGDGYTF.

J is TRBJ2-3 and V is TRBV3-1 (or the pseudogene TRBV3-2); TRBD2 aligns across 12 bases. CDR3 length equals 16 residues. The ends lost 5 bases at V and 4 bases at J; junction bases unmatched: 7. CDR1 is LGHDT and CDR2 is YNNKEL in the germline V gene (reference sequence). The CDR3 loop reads CASSSGLAGWADTQYF. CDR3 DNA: TGTGCCAGCAGCAGCGGACTAGCGGGATGGGCAGATACGCAGTATTTT.

This chain's CDR3 is CASSEVGPQETQYF. DNA for the CDR3: TGTGCCAGCAGTGAAGTAGGGCCCCAAGAGACCCAGTACTTC. The V gene is TRBV6-1, the J gene TRBJ2-5; D unclear. Germline V lookup: CDR1 MNHNS, CDR2 SASEGT. The CDR3 length is 14 residues. V lost 1 base to trimming and J lost 1 base, with 7 bases between them.

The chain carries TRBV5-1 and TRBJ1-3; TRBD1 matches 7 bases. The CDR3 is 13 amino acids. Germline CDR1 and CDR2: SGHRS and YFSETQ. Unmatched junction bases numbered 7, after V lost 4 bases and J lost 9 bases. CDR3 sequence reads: CASSRDRVSTIYF. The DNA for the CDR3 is TGCGCCAGCAGCCGAGACAGGGTCTCCACCATATATTTT. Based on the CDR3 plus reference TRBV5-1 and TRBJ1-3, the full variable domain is KAGVTQTPRYLIKTRGQQVTLSCSPISGHRSVSWYQQTPGQGLQFLFEYFSETQRNKGNFPGRFSGRQFSNSRSEMNVSTLELGDSALYLCASSRDRVSTIYFGEGSWLTVV.

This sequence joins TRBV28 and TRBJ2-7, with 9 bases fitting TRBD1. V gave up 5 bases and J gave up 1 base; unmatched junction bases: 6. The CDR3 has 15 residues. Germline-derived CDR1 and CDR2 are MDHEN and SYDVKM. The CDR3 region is CASSAGTGKSYEQYF. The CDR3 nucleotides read TGTGCCAGCAGTGCCGGGACAGGGAAATCCTACGAGCAGTACTTC. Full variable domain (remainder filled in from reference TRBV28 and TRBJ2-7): DVKVTQSSRYLVKRTGEKVFLECVQDMDHENMFWYRQDPGLGLRLIYFSYDVKMKEKGDIPEGYSVSREKKERFSLILESASTNQTSMYLCASSAGTGKSYEQYFGPGTRLTVT.

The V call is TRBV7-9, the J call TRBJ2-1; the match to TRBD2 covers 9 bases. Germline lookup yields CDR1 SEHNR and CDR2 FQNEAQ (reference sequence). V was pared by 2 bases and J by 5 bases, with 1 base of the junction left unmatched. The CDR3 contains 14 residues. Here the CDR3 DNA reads TGTGCCAGCAGCTTACGACTAGCGGACAATGAGCAGTTCTTC. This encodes CASSLRLADNEQFF.

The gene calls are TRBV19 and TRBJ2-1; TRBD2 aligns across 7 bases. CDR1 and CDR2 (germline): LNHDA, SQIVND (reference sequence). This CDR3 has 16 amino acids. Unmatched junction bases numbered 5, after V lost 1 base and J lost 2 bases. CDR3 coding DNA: TGTGCCAGTAGTATAGGAGTACTAGCGACCTACAATGAGCAGTTCTTC. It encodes CASSIGVLATYNEQFF.

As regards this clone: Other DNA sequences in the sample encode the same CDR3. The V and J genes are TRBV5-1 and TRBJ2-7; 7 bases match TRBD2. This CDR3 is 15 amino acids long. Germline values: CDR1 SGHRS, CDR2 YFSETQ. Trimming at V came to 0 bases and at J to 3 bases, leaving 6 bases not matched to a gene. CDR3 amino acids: CASSLVGGGSYEQYF. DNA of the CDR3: TGCGCCAGCAGCTTGGTGGGGGGAGGGAGCTACGAGCAGTACTTC.

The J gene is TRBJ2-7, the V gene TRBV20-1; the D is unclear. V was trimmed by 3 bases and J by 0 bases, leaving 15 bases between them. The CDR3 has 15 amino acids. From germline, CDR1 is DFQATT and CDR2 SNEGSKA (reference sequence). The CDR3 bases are TGCAGTGCTAGTTCTACCCCGGGCTTCTCCTACGAGCAGTACTTC. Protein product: CSASSTPGFSYEQYF.

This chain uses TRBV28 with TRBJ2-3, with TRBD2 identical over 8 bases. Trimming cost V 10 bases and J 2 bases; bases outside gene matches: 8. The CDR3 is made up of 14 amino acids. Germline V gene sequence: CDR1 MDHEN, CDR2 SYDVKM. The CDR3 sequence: CATSPGGLTDTQYF. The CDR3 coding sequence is TGTGCCACCTCCCCGGGAGGGCTCACAGATACGCAGTATTTT.

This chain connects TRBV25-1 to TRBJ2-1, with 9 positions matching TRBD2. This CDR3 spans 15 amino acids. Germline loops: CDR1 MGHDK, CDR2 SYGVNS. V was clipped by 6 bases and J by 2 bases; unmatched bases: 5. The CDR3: CASSGLAGPYNEQFF. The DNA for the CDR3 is TGTGCCAGCAGCGGGCTAGCGGGGCCCTACAATGAGCAGTTCTTC.

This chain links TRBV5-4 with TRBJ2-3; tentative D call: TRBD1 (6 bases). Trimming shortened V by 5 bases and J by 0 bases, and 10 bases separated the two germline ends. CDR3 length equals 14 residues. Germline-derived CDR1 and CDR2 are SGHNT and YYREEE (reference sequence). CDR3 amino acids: CASSRGGSTDTQYF. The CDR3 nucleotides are TGTGCCAGCAGTCGTGGGGGCAGCACAGATACGCAGTATTTT. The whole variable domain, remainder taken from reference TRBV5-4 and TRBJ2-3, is ETGVTQSPTHLIKTRGQQVTLRCSSQSGHNTVSWYQQALGQGPQFIFQYYREEENGRGNFPPRFSGLQFPNYSSELNVNALELDDSALYLCASSRGGSTDTQYFGPGTRLTVL.

The CDR3: CASSQVPSGGYQETQYF. The CDR3 DNA follows: TGCGCCAGCAGCCAAGTCCCTAGCGGGGGCTACCAAGAGACCCAGTACTTC. V is TRBV4-1 and J is TRBJ2-5, with TRBD2 matching over 10 bases. Germline CDR1 MGHRA, CDR2 YSYEKL. The trim removed 1 base at V and 0 bases at J, leaving 5 bases unmatched. This CDR3 spans 17 amino acids.

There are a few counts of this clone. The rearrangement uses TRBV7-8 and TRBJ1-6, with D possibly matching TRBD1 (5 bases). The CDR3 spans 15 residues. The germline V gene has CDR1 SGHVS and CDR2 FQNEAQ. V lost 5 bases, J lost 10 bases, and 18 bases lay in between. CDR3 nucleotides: TGTGCCAGCAGCCCAGGGCCCACGACGGGGTCACCCCTCCACTTT. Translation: CASSPGPTTGSPLHF.

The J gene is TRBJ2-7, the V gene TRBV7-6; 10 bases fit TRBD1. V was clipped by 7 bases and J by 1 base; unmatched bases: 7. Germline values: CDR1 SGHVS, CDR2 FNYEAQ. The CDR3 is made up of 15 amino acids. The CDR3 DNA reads TGTGCCAGCACCCTGGGACAGGGGACTTCCTACGAGCAGTACTTC. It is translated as CASTLGQGTSYEQYF.

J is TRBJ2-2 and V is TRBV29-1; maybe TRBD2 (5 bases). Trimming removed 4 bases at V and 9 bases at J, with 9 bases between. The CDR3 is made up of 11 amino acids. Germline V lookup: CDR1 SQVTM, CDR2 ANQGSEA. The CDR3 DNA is TGCAGCGTTGGGGAGCGCCGGGAGCTGTTTTTT. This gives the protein CSVGERRELFF.

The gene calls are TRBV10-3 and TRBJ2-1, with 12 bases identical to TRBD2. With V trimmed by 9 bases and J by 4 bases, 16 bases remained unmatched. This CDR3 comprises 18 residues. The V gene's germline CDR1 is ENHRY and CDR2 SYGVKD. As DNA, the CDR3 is TGTGCCATTTCGACTAGCGGGAGAGTTCCATCCAAATACAATGAGCAGTTCTTC. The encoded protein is CAISTSGRVPSKYNEQFF.